Listed below are T cell receptor beta chains from one sample, sequenced in a study of response to subunit inactivated influenza vaccine. TCRdb fed the RT-PCR reads into MiXCR, producing one record per CDR3 protein. The sample shows about 650,000 distinct CDR3 sequences, approximately 14% of them seen only once. Sample: PBMCs from blood, taken approximately 13 days after vaccination. These receptors were obtained from a man between 45 and 60 years old who received an inactivated influenza vaccine. The CDR3 runs from the conserved cysteine through the conserved F or W. The D gene is left open where the match is weak.

D gene,V gene,CDR3 protein
TRBD2,TRBV5-1,CASSLDSGTSGAEQYF
TRBD2,TRBV29-1,CSVEGLAGESSQETQYF
TRBD1,TRBV7-2,CASSSAGGSQPQHF
.,TRBV3-1,CASSQGSKEPGSEQYF
TRBD2,TRBV12-3/TRBV12-4,CASSLASASGGSTDTQYF
.,TRBV5-5,CASSSQGQSYEQYF
TRBD1,TRBV6-2/TRBV6-3,CASSYRRQGATLEQFF
.,TRBV4-1,CASSSSAYNEQFF
TRBD2,TRBV4-2,CASSHDGLAGGGDEQFF
.,TRBV10-3,CAISAEGTTEAFF
TRBD2,TRBV6-1,CASRTGGSNEQFF
.,TRBV5-6,CASGGLSRHNEQFF
TRBD2,TRBV28,CASSLPSGTPDTQYF
.,TRBV12-3/TRBV12-4,CASSLGRVTNEKLFF
.,TRBV7-8,CASSFYGTFETQYF
.,TRBV5-1,CASSGGLAVQETQYF
.,TRBV5-1,CASSLTGREWNEQFF
TRBD1,TRBV24-1,CATSGKPRTGDTDTQYF
TRBD2,TRBV28,CASSLMTSGPTSTDTQYF
TRBD1,TRBV14,CASSQGDRGSQFF
.,TRBV10-3,CAITPETRGPGGYTF
.,TRBV4-3,CASSQESRRGYEQYF
TRBD1,TRBV7-9,CASSIDRATEAFF
.,TRBV29-1,CSARRATTGELFF
.,TRBV25-1,CASSGRYRHF
.,TRBV5-5,CASSFQGNSYEQYF
.,TRBV5-8,CASTFGGQASTDTQYF
TRBD2,TRBV29-1,CSVPAGDRDTQYF
TRBD2,TRBV6-1,CASRARAGAGYEQYF
.,TRBV6-2/TRBV6-3,CASSPGAGNEAFF
.,TRBV12-3/TRBV12-4,CASSPSRLYNEQFF
TRBD1,TRBV19,CASSTDWGRGNQPQHF
.,TRBV5-1,CASSSLPTYEQYF
.,TRBV5-6,CASSQGPGETQYF
TRBD1,TRBV10-3,CAIDGQGNNEQFF
TRBD2,TRBV7-2,CASSFSGPAYEQYF
.,TRBV20-1,CSGTINYEQYF
TRBD2,TRBV4-2,CASSLTGTSSYEQYF
.,TRBV27,CASSLSGWSGSDTQYF
.,TRBV25-1,CASTESGANVLTF
TRBD2,TRBV12-3/TRBV12-4,CASRRGTSGNYEQYF
.,TRBV24-1,CATRRGDNQPQHF
TRBD2,TRBV12-3/TRBV12-4,CASSLWLADQETQYF
.,TRBV20-1,CSTGGQGTQYF
TRBD2,TRBV18,CASSRGTSGNPAYEQYF
TRBD1,TRBV29-1,CSVRTGGSLYEQYF
.,TRBV29-1,CSVEDIRRARPYNEQFF